The T cell receptor beta chain under discussion was sequenced for a study of CD8+CD57+ T cells in acquired aplastic anemia. Study overall: Sorted cells (CD4+ and CD8+) yielded DNA amounts that averaged about 2.9 ug. Study results and limitations: Comparison of patients with controls identified twenty-nine shared CD8+ CDR3 sequences.

Trimming shortened V by 4 bases and J by 5 bases, and 22 bases separated the two germline ends. CDR1 and CDR2 (germline): SGHNT, YYREEE (reference sequence). The CDR3 is 16 residues long. Profiling of TCR beta VDJ combinations and CDR3 sequences used genomic DNA as template. In TCRdb, the reads were re-called with MiXCR into one record per CDR3 protein. The sample holds 200,000 or so distinct CDR3 sequences, 64% seen once. Details on this clonotype: Its target is unknown.

The source is a human donor with severe aplastic anemia or a healthy control (not recorded which). The chain joins TRBV5-4 to TRBJ2-7; D could derive from TRBD1 or TRBD2 (5 bases each). Sequences were obtained from sorted CD4+, CD8+, or CD8+CD57+ T cells (not recorded which) from PBMCs. The CDR3 sequence: CASSSGRDQSLHEQYF. The CDR3 region has the DNA TGTGCCAGCAGCAGCGGCCGGGACCAATCTCTCCACGAGCAGTACTTC.